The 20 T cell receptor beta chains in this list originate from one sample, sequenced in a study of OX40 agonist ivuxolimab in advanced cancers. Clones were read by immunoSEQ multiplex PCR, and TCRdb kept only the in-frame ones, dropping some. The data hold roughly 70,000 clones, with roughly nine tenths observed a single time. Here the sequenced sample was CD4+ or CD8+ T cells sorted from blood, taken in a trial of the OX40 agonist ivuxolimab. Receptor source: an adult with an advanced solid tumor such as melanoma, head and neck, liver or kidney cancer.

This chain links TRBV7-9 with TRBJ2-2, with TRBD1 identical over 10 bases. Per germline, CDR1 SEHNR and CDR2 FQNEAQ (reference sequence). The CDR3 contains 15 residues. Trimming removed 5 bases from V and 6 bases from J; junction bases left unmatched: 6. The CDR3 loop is CASSRQGAHSGELFF. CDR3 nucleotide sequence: TGTGCCAGCAGCCGACAGGGGGCGCATTCCGGGGAGCTGTTTTTT.

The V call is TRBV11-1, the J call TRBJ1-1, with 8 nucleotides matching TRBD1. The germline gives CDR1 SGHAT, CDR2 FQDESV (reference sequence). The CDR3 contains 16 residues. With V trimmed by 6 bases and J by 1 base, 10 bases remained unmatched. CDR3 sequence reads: CASRGQVGRRNTEAFF. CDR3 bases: TGTGCCAGCAGGGGACAGGTAGGAAGAAGGAACACTGAAGCTTTCTTT.

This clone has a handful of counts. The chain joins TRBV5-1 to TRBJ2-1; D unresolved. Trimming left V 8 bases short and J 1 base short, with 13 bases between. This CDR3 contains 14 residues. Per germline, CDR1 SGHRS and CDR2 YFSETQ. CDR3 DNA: TGCGCCAGTCCCCTGTACGAATCCTACAATGAGCAGTTCTTC. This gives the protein CASPLYESYNEQFF.

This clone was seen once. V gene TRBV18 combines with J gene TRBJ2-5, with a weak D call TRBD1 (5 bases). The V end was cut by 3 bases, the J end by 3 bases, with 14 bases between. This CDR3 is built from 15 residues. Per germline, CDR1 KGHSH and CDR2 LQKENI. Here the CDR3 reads CASSPAGSTKETQYF. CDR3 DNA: TGTGCCAGCTCACCGGCAGGGTCCACTAAAGAGACCCAGTACTTC.

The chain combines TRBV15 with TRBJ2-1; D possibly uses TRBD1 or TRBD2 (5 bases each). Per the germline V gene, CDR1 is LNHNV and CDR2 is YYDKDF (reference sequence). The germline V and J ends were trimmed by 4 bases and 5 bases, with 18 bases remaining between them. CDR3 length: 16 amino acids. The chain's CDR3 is CATSTWGSGIDNEQFF. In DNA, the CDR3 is TGTGCCACCAGCACCTGGGGGTCCGGTATTGACAATGAGCAGTTCTTC.

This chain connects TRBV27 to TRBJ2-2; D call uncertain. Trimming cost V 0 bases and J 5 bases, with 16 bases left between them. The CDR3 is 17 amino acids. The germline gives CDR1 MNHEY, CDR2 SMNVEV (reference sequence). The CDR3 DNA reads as TGTGCCAGCAGTTTATCGACCCTAACTCCGAGGACCGGGGAGCTGTTTTTT. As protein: CASSLSTLTPRTGELFF.

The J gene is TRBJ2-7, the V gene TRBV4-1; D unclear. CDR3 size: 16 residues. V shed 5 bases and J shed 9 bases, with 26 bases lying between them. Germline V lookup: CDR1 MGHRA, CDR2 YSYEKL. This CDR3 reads CASSYPPLARWLVQYF. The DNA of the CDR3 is TGCGCCAGCAGCTACCCCCCCTTGGCTAGGTGGTTAGTGCAGTACTTC.

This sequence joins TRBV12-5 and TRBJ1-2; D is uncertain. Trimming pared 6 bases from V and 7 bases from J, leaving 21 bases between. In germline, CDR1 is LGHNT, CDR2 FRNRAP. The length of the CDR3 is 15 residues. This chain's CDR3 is CASGTTQRIMGGYTF. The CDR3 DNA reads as TGTGCTAGTGGCACAACACAGAGAATCATGGGTGGCTACACCTTC.

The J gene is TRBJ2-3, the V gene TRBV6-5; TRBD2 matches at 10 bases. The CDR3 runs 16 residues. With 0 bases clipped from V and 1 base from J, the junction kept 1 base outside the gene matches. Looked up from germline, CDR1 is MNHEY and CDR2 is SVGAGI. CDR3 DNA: TGTGCCAGCAGTTACTCCGGACTAGCGGGCACAGATACGCAGTATTTT. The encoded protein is CASSYSGLAGTDTQYF.

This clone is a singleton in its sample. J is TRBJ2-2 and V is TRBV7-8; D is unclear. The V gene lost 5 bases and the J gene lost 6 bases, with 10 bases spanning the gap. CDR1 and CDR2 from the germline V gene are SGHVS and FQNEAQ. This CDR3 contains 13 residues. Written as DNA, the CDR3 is TGTGCCAGCAGCAAGACGGTTCCCGGGGAGCTGTTTTTT. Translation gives CASSKTVPGELFF. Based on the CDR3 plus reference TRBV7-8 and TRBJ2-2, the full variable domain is GAGVSQSPRYKVAKRGQDVALRCDPISGHVSLFWYQQALGQGPEFLTYFQNEAQLDKSGLPSDRFFAERPEGSVSTLKIQRTQQEDSAVYLCASSKTVPGELFFGEGSRLTVL.

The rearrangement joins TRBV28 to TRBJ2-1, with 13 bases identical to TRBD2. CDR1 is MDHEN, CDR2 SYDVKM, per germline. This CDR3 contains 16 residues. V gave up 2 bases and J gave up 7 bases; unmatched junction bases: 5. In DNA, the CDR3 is TGTGCCAGCAGTTTAGGACTAGCGGGAGATGAGAATGAGCAGTTCTTC. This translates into CASSLGLAGDENEQFF.

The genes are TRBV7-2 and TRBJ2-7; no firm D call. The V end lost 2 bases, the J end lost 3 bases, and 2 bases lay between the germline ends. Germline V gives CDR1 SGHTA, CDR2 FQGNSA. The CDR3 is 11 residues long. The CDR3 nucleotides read TGTGCCAGCAGCTTACTCTACGAGCAGTACTTC. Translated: CASSLLYEQYF.

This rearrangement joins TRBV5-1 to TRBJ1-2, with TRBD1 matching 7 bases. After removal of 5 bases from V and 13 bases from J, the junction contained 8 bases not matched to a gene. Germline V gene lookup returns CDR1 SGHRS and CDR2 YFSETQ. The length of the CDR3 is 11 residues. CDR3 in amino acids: CASSRDRVFTF. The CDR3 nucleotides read TGCGCCAGCAGTCGTGACAGGGTCTTCACCTTC.

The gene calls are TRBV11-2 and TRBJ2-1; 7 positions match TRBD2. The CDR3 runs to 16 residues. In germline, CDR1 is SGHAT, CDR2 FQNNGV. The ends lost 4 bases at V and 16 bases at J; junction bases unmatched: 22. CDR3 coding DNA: TGTGCCAGCAGCTACCCGGGGGTAGCGGGCCAAGGTCGACAATTCTTC. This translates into CASSYPGVAGQGRQFF.

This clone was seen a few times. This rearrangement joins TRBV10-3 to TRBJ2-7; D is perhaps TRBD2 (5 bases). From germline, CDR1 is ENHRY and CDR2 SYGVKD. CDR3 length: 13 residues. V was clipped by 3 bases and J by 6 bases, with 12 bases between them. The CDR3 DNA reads TGTGCCATCAGTGATAGGGAAGGGAGCGAGCAGTACTTC. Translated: CAISDREGSEQYF.

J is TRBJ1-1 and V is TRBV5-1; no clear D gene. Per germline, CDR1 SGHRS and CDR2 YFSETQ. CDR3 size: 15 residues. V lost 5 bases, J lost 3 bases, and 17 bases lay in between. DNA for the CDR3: TGCGCCAGCAGTAGAGGACCTCTATCTTACACTGAAGCTTTCTTT. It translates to CASSRGPLSYTEAFF.

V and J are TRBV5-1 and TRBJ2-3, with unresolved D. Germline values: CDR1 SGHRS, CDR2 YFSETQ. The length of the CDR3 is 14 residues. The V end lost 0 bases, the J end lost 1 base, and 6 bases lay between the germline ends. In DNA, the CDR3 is TGCGCCAGCAGCTTGGCAGCGCGCACAGATACGCAGTATTTT. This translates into CASSLAARTDTQYF.

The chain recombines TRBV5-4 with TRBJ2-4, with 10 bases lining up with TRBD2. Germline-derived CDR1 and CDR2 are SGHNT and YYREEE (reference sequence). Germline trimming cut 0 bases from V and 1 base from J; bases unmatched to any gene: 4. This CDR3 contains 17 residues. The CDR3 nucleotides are TGTGCCAGCAGCTTGGAGCGGGGGGGATCGGCCAAAAACATTCAGTACTTC. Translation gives CASSLERGGSAKNIQYF.

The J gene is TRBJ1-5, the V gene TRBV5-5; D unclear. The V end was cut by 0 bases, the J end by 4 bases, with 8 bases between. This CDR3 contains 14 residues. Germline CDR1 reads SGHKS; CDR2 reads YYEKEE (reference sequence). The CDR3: CASSLDWFNQPQHF. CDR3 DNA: TGTGCCAGCAGCTTGGATTGGTTTAATCAGCCCCAGCATTTT.

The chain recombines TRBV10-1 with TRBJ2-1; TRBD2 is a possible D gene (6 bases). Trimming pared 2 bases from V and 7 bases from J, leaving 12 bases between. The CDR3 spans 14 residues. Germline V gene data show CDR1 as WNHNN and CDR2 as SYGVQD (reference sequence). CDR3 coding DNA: TGCGCCAGCAGTGAGCCCGGGACTCGTAATGAGCAGTTCTTC. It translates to CASSEPGTRNEQFF.